These 25 T cell receptor beta chains originate from one sample sequenced in a study of CD8+CD57+ T cells in acquired aplastic anemia. It was patients with CD8+CD57+ cell expansion by flow cytometry who were chosen for sequencing. Researchers used genomic DNA as the template to profile TCR beta VDJ and CDR3. Each CDR3 protein is one row after TCRdb ran MiXCR on the reads. The profile shows fewer than 300,000 distinct CDR3 sequences, around 82% of them singletons. The sequenced material came from sorted CD4+, CD8+, or CD8+CD57+ T cells (not recorded which) from PBMCs. These TCRs come from a human donor with aplastic anemia.

This clonotype was detected many times. The chain has TRBV4-3 and TRBJ1-4; TRBD1 might be the D (5 bases). Trimming removed 0 bases at V and 7 bases at J, with 21 bases between. The germline CDR1 and CDR2 sequences are LGHNA and YSLEER. The CDR3 has 18 amino acids. The CDR3 nucleotides read TGCGCCAGCAGCCAAGAACGGCCGGGGCAAATCGCTAGTGAAAAACTGTTTTTT. Its translation: CASSQERPGQIASEKLFF.

Comments on this clonotype: Because the CDR3 is missing its conserved closing phenylalanine or tryptophan, this is likely a read error. The DNA is left out, because the CDR3 cannot be placed on it with certainty; the CDR3 is given as TCRdb lists it. This sequence joins TRBV7-3 and TRBJ2-1; TRBD1, as called in the table, went unchecked against the DNA. Germline V gene data show CDR1 as SGHTA and CDR2 as FQGTGA. The CDR3 contains 13 residues when both ends are counted. CDR3 sequence: CASSVGGGYTRDL.

A single count supports this clonotype. CDR3 nucleotide sequence: TGTGCCTACGGGTTAGAGGCGTACGAAGAGACCCAGTACTTC. Protein: CAYGLEAYEETQYF. The chain employs TRBV11-3 and TRBJ2-5; D gene ambiguous. Trimming pared 11 bases from V and 3 bases from J, leaving 19 bases between. CDR3 length equals 14 residues. Germline loops: CDR1 SGHNT, CDR2 YENEEA.

This sequence joins TRBV10-3 and TRBJ2-1; 7 positions agree with TRBD2. V lost 4 bases and J lost 5; bases outside the gene matches: 8. CDR3 length equals 15 residues. Germline V lookup: CDR1 ENHRY, CDR2 SYGVKD. CDR3 sequence (DNA): TGTGCCATCAGTGGGCAGCGGGGAGGCGACAATGAGCAGTTCTTC. This sequence encodes CAISGQRGGDNEQFF.

J is TRBJ1-5 and V is TRBV7-9; D remains unclear. This CDR3 is 15 amino acids long. Germline values: CDR1 SEHNR, CDR2 FQNEAQ (reference sequence). Trimming removed 5 bases from V and 16 bases from J, with 27 bases in between. The CDR3 DNA reads as TGTGCCAGCAGCGCCTCAGATACGCAGAATTTTGGCCCACATTTT. As protein: CASSASDTQNFGPHF.

The rearrangement joins TRBV11-3 to TRBJ1-2; D is unresolved. V dropped 2 bases and J dropped 3 bases, with 13 bases sitting between them. The CDR3 has 15 amino acids. Germline loops: CDR1 SGHNT, CDR2 YENEEA. CDR3 sequence reads: CASSLNRAADYGYTF. The CDR3 DNA is TGTGCCAGCAGCTTAAATCGGGCAGCCGACTATGGCTACACCTTC.

As to this clonotype: At one end the junction does not follow the germline gene, possibly because of a read error. The chain carries TRBV15 and TRBJ2-5, with D maybe TRBD2 (5 bases). CDR3 length equals 14 residues. Germline CDR1 and CDR2: LNHNV and YYDKDF (reference sequence). The CDR3 is CTTSRGSDTETQYF. In nucleotides, the CDR3 is TGTACCACCAGCAGAGGGTCAGACACAGAGACGCAGTACTTC. Variable domain in full (rest from reference TRBV15 and TRBJ2-5): DAMVIQNPRYQVTQFGKPVTLSCSQTLNHNVMYWYQQKSSQAPKLLFHYYDKDFNNEADTPDNFQSRRPNTSFCFLDIRSPGLGDTAMYLCTTSRGSDTETQYFGPGTRLLVL.

The chain is built from TRBV7-6 and TRBJ1-2, with D perhaps matching TRBD1 (6 bases). The CDR3 extends over 15 amino acids. Germline lookup yields CDR1 SGHVS and CDR2 FNYEAQ. V dropped 7 bases and J dropped 10 bases, with 25 bases sitting between them. CDR3: CASTLGGVPSDAYTF. In DNA form, the CDR3 reads TGTGCCAGCACCCTAGGGGGGGTCCCCTCTGATGCCTACACCTTC.

The V call is TRBV4-3, the J call TRBJ2-7; D might be TRBD1 or TRBD2, each matching 5 bases. The V end lost 5 bases, the J end lost 0 bases, and 5 bases lay between the germline ends. This CDR3 is 12 amino acids long. Germline CDR1 is LGHNA and CDR2 is YSLEER. The CDR3 region is CASSGGSYEQYV. As DNA, the CDR3 is TGCGCCAGCAGCGGGGGCTCCTACGAGCAGTACGTC.

This clonotype was seen only once. J is TRBJ2-2 and V is TRBV29-1; 10 nucleotides agree with TRBD2. This CDR3 region has 16 residues. V shed 7 bases and J 4 bases; nucleotides not matched to a gene: 12. Germline V gene sequence: CDR1 SQVTM, CDR2 ANQGSEA. The CDR3 protein is CSAMTLAGVGTGELFF. The DNA of the CDR3 is TGCAGCGCCATGACGCTAGCGGGGGTCGGCACCGGGGAGCTGTTTTTT.

CDR3 DNA: TGTGCCAGCAGCTTGGGGGCAGGACAGGGTAGCAATCAGCCCCAGCATTTT. This translates into CASSLGAGQGSNQPQHF. The chain couples TRBV9 to TRBJ1-5, with TRBD1 matching 8 bases. V dropped 4 bases and J dropped 0; count of bases not matched to a gene: 9. The CDR3 totals 17 residues. Germline V gene lookup returns CDR1 SGDLS and CDR2 YYNGEE.

Regarding this clonotype: Its ends do not fully match the called genes, so a read error is possible. This rearrangement joins TRBV7-9 to TRBJ2-3; weak D call: TRBD2 (5 bases). This CDR3 contains 11 residues. Per the germline V gene, CDR1 is SEHNR and CDR2 is FQNEAQ (reference sequence). For the CDR3, the DNA is TGTGGCAGCGGCTGCACAGATACGCAGTATTTT. Encoded protein: CGSGCTDTQYF.

The count of this clonotype is one. This sequence joins TRBV15 and TRBJ2-6; D not resolved. CDR1 is LNHNV and CDR2 is YYDKDF in the germline V gene (reference sequence). The CDR3 sequence is 15 residues long. Deletions cut 1 base from V and 2 bases from J, with 6 bases between. CDR3 amino acids: CATSRVGTGANVLTF. In nucleotides, the CDR3 is TGTGCCACCAGCAGAGTGGGAACTGGGGCCAACGTCCTGACTTTC.

This chain links TRBV20-1 with TRBJ2-7; 7 bases align to TRBD1. The CDR3 is made up of 15 amino acids. The germline V gene has CDR1 DFQATT and CDR2 SNEGSKA (reference sequence). V gave up 5 bases and J gave up 3 bases; unmatched junction bases: 13. The CDR3 loop is CSAAGTDRVSYEQYF. The DNA for the CDR3 is TGCAGTGCTGCCGGGACAGACAGGGTCAGCTACGAGCAGTACTTC.

The chain is built from TRBV20-1 and TRBJ2-1; D possibly uses TRBD1 or TRBD2 (5 bases each). The CDR3 has 12 amino acids. Germline-derived CDR1 and CDR2 are DFQATT and SNEGSKA (reference sequence). The CDR3: CSVMAGRDKQFF. The CDR3 DNA sequence: TGCAGCGTGATGGCAGGGAGAGATAAGCAGTTCTTC.

The chain couples TRBV9 to TRBJ2-3; the match to TRBD1 covers 10 bases. This CDR3 contains 16 residues. In germline, CDR1 is SGDLS, CDR2 YYNGEE. V lost 3 bases to trimming and J lost 0 bases; unmatched junction nucleotides: 4. The CDR3 protein is CASSGTGGQSTDTQYF. CDR3 bases: TGTGCCAGCAGCGGGACAGGGGGACAGAGCACAGATACGCAGTATTTT.

V is TRBV7-2 and J is TRBJ2-7; 10 nucleotides match TRBD2. In germline, CDR1 is SGHTA, CDR2 FQGNSA. With 1 base clipped from V and 3 bases from J, the junction kept 9 bases outside the gene matches. The length of the CDR3 is 17 residues. The CDR3 protein is CASSLEVRTSGYYEQYF. In DNA form, the CDR3 reads TGTGCCAGCAGCTTAGAGGTGCGGACTAGCGGTTACTACGAGCAGTACTTC. The variable domain in full, with the rest retrieved from reference TRBV7-2 and TRBJ2-7, is GAGVSQSPSNKVTEKGKDVELRCDPISGHTALYWYRQSLGQGLEFLIYFQGNSAPDKSGLPSDRFSAERTGGSVSTLTIQRTQQEDSAVYLCASSLEVRTSGYYEQYFGPGTRLTVT.

Judged by abundance, this clonotype is medium-sized. The V gene is TRBV19, the J gene TRBJ2-3; the D gene is possibly TRBD2 (5 bases). The germline V gene has CDR1 LNHDA and CDR2 SQIVND (reference sequence). V was cut by 6 bases and J by 5 bases, with 21 bases left in between. The CDR3 is made up of 16 amino acids. The CDR3: CASSPLNPRVGDTQYF. CDR3 sequence (DNA): TGTGCCAGTAGCCCACTTAATCCGAGGGTTGGAGATACGCAGTATTTT.

This clonotype was seen once. A junction end diverges from the germline sequence, so it may reflect a read error. J is TRBJ2-5 and V is TRBV7-8; 9 bases are shared with TRBD2. The CDR3 runs to 15 residues. Germline CDR1 is SGHVS and CDR2 is FQNEAQ. The CDR3 region is CASGLAGGGGETQYF. The CDR3 DNA sequence: TGTGCCAGCGGCTTGGCGGGGGGGGGGGGGGAGACCCAGTACTTC.

The table lists this clonotype with a count of one. The CDR3 DNA sequence: TGTGCCAGCAGCTTTCATCCAGGTCCCGATACGCAGTATTACGAGCAGTACGTC. Translation gives CASSFHPGPDTQYYEQYV. This chain links TRBV7-2 with TRBJ2-7, with no clear D. CDR1 and CDR2 from the germline V gene are SGHTA and FQGNSA. CDR3 size: 18 residues. V was shortened by 3 bases and J by 4 bases, with 25 bases between the two germline ends.

The chain recombines TRBV5-8 with TRBJ2-5, with D possibly TRBD1 on 5 matching bases. This CDR3 comprises 14 residues. Germline loops: CDR1 SGHTS, CDR2 YDEGEE. V shed 4 bases and J shed 2 bases, with 12 bases lying between them. The CDR3 region has the DNA TGTGCCAGCAGCATAGACAGCGAGCAAGAGACCCAGTACTTC. Residues: CASSIDSEQETQYF.

The chain employs TRBV6-2 or TRBV6-3 and TRBJ1-2; 8 bases match TRBD1. V shed 5 bases and J 4 bases; nucleotides not matched to a gene: 12. This CDR3 has 16 residues. The germline V gene has CDR1 MNHEY and CDR2 SVGEGT. The CDR3 DNA is TGTGCCAGCAGTGACAAGAAAACAGGGGGAAGCTATGGCTACACCTTC. It codes for CASSDKKTGGSYGYTF.

The chain has TRBV7-9 and TRBJ2-7, with TRBD1 as a possible D gene (6 bases). Germline loops: CDR1 SEHNR, CDR2 FQNEAQ (reference sequence). The CDR3 consists of 18 residues. Trimming shortened V by 4 bases and J by 3 bases, and 25 bases separated the two germline ends. CDR3 coding DNA: TGTGCCAGCAGCTGGGGACAAGACGGAACATCTCGCTACTACGAGCAGTACGTC. This codes for CASSWGQDGTSRYYEQYV.

With regard to this clonotype: The limits of the CDR3 on the DNA are not certain, so only TCRdb's listed CDR3 is given. The rearrangement uses TRBV9 and TRBJ1-1. The CDR3 spans 15 residues, counting both ends. Germline V lookup: CDR1 SGDLS, CDR2 YYNGEE. CDR3 sequence: CASSVCSDTQYFAFF.

V and J are TRBV7-9 and TRBJ1-5; no reliable D call. Germline V gene lookup returns CDR1 SEHNR and CDR2 FQNEAQ (reference sequence). Between the trimmed V and J ends, which lost 2 bases and 14 bases, there was a span of 22 bases. The length of the CDR3 is 15 residues. DNA of the CDR3: TGTGCCAGCAGCTTACAAGGCAGCGGGGAGCAGCATGAGCATTTT. Its translation: CASSLQGSGEQHEHF. The full variable domain, in which reference TRBV7-9 and TRBJ1-5 provide the parts outside the CDR3, is DTGVSQNPRHKITKRGQNVTFRCDPISEHNRLYWYRQTLGQGPEFLTYFQNEAQLEKSRLLSDRFSAERPKGSFSTLEIQRTEQGDSAMYLCASSLQGSGEQHEHFGDGTRLSIL.